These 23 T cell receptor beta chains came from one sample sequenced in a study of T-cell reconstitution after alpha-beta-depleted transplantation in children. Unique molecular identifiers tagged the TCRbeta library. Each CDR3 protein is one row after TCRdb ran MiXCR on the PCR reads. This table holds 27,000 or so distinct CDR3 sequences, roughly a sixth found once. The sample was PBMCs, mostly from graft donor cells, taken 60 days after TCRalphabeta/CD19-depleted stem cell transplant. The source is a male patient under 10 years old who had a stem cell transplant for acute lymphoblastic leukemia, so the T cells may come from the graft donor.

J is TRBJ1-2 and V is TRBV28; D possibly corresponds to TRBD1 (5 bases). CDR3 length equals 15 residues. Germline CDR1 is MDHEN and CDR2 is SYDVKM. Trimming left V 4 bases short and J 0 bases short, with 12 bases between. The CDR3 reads CASSSGGLANYGYTF. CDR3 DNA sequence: TGTGCCAGCAGTTCCGGGGGACTAGCTAACTATGGCTACACCTTC.

Written as DNA, the CDR3 is TGCGCCAGCAGCTCCGCGAGTAGCCCTCATCGGAACAATGAGCAGTTCTTC. Translating gives CASSSASSPHRNNEQFF. This chain links TRBV5-1 with TRBJ2-1; D is unclear. V shed 3 bases and J shed 5 bases, with 21 bases lying between them. The germline V gene encodes CDR1 SGHRS and CDR2 YFSETQ. The CDR3 has 17 residues.

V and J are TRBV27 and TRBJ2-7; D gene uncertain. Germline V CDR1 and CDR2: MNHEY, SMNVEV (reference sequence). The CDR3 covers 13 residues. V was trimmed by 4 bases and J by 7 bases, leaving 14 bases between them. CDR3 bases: TGTGCCAGCAGTTGGGTCCTCTCTGGGGAGCAGTACTTC. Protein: CASSWVLSGEQYF.

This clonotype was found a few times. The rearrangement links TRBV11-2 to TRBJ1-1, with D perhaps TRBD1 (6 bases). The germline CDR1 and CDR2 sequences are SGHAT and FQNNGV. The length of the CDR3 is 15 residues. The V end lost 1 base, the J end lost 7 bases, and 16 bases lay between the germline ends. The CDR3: CASSLAETGRVEAFF. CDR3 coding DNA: TGTGCCAGCAGCTTAGCGGAAACAGGGCGGGTTGAAGCTTTCTTT. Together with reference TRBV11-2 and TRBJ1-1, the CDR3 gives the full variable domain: EAGVAQSPRYKIIEKRQSVAFWCNPISGHATLYWYQQILGQGPKLLIQFQNNGVVDDSQLPKDRFSAERLKGVDSTLKIQPAKLEDSAVYLCASSLAETGRVEAFFGQGTRLTVV.

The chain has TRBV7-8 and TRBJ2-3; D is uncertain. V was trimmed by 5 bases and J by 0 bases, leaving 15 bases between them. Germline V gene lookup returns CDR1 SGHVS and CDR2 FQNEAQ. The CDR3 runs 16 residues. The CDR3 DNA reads TGTGCCAGCAGCCTGAACCGGGCCAAGAGCACAGATACGCAGTATTTT. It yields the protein CASSLNRAKSTDTQYF.

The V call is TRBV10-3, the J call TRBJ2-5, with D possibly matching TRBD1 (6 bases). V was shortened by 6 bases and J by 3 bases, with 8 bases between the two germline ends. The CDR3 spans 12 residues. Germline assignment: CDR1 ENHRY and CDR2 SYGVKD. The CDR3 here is CAISRQEETQYF. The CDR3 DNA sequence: TGTGCCATCAGCCGACAGGAAGAGACCCAGTACTTC.

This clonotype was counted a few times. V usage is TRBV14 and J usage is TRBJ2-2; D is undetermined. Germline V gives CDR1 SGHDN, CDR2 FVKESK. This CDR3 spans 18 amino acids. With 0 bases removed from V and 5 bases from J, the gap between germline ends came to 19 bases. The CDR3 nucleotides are TGTGCCAGCAGCCAAGATCTGACTCTGTGGGGTAGTACCGGGGAGCTGTTTTTT. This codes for CASSQDLTLWGSTGELFF.

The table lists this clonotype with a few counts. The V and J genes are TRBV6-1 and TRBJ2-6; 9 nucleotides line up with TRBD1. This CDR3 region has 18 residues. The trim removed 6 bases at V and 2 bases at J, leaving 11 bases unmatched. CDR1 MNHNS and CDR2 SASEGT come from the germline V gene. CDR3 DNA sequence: TGTGCCAGCAGGGCCTGGGGACAGGGAACTACTGGGGCCAACGTCCTGACTTTC. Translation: CASRAWGQGTTGANVLTF.

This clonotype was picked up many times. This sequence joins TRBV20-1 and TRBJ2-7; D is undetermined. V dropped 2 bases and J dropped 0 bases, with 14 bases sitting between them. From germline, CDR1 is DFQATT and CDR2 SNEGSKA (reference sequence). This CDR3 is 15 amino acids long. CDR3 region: CSARLGAYNSYEQYF. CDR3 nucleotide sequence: TGCAGTGCTAGACTCGGCGCCTATAACTCCTACGAGCAGTACTTC.

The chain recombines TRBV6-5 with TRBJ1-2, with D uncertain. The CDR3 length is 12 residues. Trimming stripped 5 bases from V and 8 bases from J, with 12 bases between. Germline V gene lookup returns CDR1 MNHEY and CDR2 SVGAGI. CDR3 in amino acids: CASSTLGWGYTF. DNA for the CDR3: TGTGCCAGCAGTACCCTTGGGTGGGGCTACACCTTC.

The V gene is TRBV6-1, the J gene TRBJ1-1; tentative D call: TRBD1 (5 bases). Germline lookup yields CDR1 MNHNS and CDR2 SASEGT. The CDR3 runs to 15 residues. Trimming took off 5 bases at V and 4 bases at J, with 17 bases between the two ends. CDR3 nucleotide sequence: TGTGCCAGCAGTCCTCTCAGGGTGGGGAGCACTGAAGCTTTCTTT. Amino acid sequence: CASSPLRVGSTEAFF.

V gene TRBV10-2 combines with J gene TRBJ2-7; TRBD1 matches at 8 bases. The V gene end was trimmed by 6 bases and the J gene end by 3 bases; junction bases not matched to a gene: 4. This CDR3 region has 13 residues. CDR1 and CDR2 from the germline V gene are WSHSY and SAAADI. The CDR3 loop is CASRDRVRYEQYF. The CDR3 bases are TGCGCCAGCAGGGACAGGGTTCGCTACGAGCAGTACTTC.

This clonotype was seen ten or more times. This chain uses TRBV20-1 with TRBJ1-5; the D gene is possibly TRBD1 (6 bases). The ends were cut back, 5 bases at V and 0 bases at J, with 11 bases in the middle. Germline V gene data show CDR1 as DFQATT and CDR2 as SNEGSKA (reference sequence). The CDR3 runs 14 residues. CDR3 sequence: CSARTVNSNQPQHF. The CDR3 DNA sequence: TGCAGTGCTCGGACAGTAAATAGCAATCAGCCCCAGCATTTT.

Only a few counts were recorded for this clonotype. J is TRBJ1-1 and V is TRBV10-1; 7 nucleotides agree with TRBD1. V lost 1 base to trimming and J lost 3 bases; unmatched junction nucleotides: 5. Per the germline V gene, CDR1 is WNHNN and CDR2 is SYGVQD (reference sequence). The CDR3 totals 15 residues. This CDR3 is CASSELGQPYTEAFF. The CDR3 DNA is TGCGCCAGCAGTGAGTTGGGACAGCCTTACACTGAAGCTTTCTTT.

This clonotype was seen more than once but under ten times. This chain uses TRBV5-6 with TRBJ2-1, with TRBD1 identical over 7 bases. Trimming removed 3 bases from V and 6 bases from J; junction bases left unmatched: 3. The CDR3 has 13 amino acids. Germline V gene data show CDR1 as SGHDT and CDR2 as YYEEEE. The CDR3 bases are TGTGCCAGCAGCTGGACAGGTCGCAATGAGCAGTTCTTC. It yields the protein CASSWTGRNEQFF.

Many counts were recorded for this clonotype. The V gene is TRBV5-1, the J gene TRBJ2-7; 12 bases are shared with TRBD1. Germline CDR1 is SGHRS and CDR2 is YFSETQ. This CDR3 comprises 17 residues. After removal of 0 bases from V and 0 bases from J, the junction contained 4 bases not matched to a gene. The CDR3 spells CASSLVEGQGASYEQYF. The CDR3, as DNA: TGCGCCAGCAGCTTGGTCGAGGGACAGGGGGCCTCCTACGAGCAGTACTTC.

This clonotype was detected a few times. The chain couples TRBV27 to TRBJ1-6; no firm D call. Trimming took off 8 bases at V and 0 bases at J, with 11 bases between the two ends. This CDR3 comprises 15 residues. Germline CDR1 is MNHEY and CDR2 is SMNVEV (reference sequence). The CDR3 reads CASQQSGSYNSPLHF. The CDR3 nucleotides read TGTGCCAGCCAACAATCGGGCTCCTATAATTCACCCCTCCACTTT.

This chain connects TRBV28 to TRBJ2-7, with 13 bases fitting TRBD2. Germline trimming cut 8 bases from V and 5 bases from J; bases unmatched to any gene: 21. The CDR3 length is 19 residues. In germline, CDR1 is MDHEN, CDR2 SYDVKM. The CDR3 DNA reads TGTGCCAGCGACCTTATGCCGGGACTAGCGGGACCGAGGGCGAACGAGCAGTACTTC. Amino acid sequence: CASDLMPGLAGPRANEQYF.

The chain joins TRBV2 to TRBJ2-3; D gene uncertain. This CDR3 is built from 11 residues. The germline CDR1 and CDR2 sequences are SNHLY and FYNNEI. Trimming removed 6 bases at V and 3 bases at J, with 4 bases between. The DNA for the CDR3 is TGTGCCAGCAGCCTTACAGATACGCAGTATTTT. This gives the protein CASSLTDTQYF.

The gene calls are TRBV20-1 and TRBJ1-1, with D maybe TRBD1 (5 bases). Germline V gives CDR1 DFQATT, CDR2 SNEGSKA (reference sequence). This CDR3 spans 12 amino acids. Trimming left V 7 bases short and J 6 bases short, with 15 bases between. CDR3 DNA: TGCAGTGGACAGTGGGGTATCCCTGAAGCTTTCTTT. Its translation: CSGQWGIPEAFF.

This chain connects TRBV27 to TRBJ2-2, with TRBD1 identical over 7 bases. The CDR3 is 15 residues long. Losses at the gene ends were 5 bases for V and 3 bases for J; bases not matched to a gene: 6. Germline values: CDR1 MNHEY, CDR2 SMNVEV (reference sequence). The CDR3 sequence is CASSPYDRDTGELFF. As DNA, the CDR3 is TGTGCCAGCAGTCCCTACGACAGGGACACCGGGGAGCTGTTTTTT.

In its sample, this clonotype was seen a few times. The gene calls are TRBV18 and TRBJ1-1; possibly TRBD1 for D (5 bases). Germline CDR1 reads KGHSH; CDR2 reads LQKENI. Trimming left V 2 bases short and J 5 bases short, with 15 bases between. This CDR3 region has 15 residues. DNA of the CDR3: TGTGCCAGCTCACCAGGCCGGTTTTCAGGGACTGAAGCTTTCTTT. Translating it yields CASSPGRFSGTEAFF.

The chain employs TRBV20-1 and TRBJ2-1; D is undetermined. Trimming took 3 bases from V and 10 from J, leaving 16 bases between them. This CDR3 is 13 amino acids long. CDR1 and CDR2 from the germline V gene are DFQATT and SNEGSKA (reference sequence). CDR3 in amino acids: CSARGKGRLEQFF. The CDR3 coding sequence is TGCAGTGCTAGGGGGAAAGGCAGATTGGAGCAGTTCTTC.